This T cell receptor (beta chain) appears in the sequencing data of a study of shared clonotypes between healthy human individuals. Study-wide results and limits: A small donor pool kept down the genetic and exposure-history diversity that was represented. Generation probabilities were higher for clonotypes shared across all four sorted-subset donors than for unshared ones.

A note on this clone: Antigen: not known. This sample includes further DNA sequences coding for the same CDR3.

V was cut by 0 bases and J by 2 bases, with 2 bases left in between. This CDR3 contains 13 residues. Germline CDR1 MNHEY, CDR2 SMNVEV (reference sequence). Naive CD4+ cells were CD45RA-selected; the remaining cells were memory. Sequencing was performed with immunoSEQ multiplex PCR; in TCRdb, only in-frame clones are kept and a portion is missing. The data show about 2.5 million clones, less than 95% seen once. The chain uses TRBV27 and TRBJ1-5; D is undetermined. The specimen was naive CD4+ T cells from PBMCs. Subset reported: CD45RA+ positively selected. The TCR sequence derives from a man between 18 and 29 years old in good health. Some clones in this sample may be carry-over from other donors' samples. DNA of the CDR3: TGTGCCAGCAGTTTATCGCGCAATCAGCCCCAGCATTTT. Residues: CASSLSRNQPQHF.